This TCR beta chain was recovered during a study of blood T cells in healthy people across ages. In the case of this clonotype: The antigen remains unidentified.

Germline V CDR1 and CDR2: DFQATT, SNEGSKA (reference sequence). The V end lost 6 bases, the J end lost 3 bases, and 9 bases lay between the germline ends. The CDR3 has 11 residues. Broader study findings: Naive T cell percentage strongly correlated with TCR beta diversity. Any changes in expanded clonotypes were possibly confounded, as donor CMV status remained unknown.

Primers used in a second PCR of roughly 6 to 12 cycles were a sample-barcoded 5' primer and a J-beta primer mix. The template-switch adaptor, which had 12 random nucleotides, put a tag on each cDNA molecule. Sequencing yielded, for each sample, at least 3 million paired-end reads carrying CDR3. TCRdb re-analysed the 5' RACE reads in MiXCR, keeping a single row per CDR3 protein. This table has approximately 690,000 distinct CDR3 sequences, around three fifths appearing once. This clonotype was obtained from a man in his sixties in good health. This chain connects TRBV20-1 to TRBJ2-7; D is unclear. Sequenced: blood. CDR3 nucleotides: TGCAGTGCAGATTCTCGCTACGAGCAGTACTTC. It yields the protein CSADSRYEQYF.